A single sample gave rise to the 4 T cell receptor beta chains below, sequenced in a study of regulatory T cells in long-lasting Graves disease. The TCR beta library used iRepertoire HTBI primers with Arm-PCR amplification of CDR3. TCRdb reprocessed the multiplex PCR reads via MiXCR and lists one record per CDR3 protein. The sample shows just over 600,000 distinct CDR3 sequences, approximately 15% of them seen only once. Regarding time point: newly diagnosed GD, antithyroid drugs for less than 3 months. Generation of the TCR library employed RNA extracted from PBMCs. These sequences were also reported in another study, on T cells in Graves' hyperthyroidism and ophthalmopathy.

The sequencing used peripheral blood mononuclear cells (PBMCs), collected at new diagnosis, from a patient treated with antithyroid drugs. These receptors were collected from a woman under 40 with Graves disease.

In its sample, this clonotype was seen many times. This chain connects TRBV2 to TRBJ2-1, with D unclear. V was trimmed by 5 bases and J by 9 bases, leaving 14 bases between them. Germline V gene data show CDR1 as SNHLY and CDR2 as FYNNEI. This CDR3 region has 13 residues. The CDR3 sequence: CASSFGPIAEQFF. DNA of the CDR3: TGTGCCAGCAGTTTTGGCCCTATCGCTGAGCAGTTCTTC.

This clonotype has only a few counts. The DNA of the CDR3 is TGTGCCAGTAGTACGAGGACGACTCTGTACTTC. Protein: CASSTRTTLYF. The V and J genes are TRBV19 and TRBJ2-7; no clear D gene. This CDR3 contains 11 residues. Germline V gives CDR1 LNHDA, CDR2 SQIVND (reference sequence). V lost 4 bases, J lost 12 bases, and 13 bases lay in between.

The gene calls are TRBV19 and TRBJ2-2; 7 bases map to TRBD1. The CDR3 contains 16 residues. Unmatched junction bases numbered 10, after V lost 5 bases and J lost 4 bases. The germline gives CDR1 LNHDA, CDR2 SQIVND (reference sequence). The CDR3 protein is CASSLSRGSFTGELFF. DNA for the CDR3: TGTGCCAGTAGTCTCTCCAGGGGGAGTTTCACCGGGGAGCTGTTTTTT.

At least ten counts were recorded for this clonotype. This chain uses TRBV7-9 with TRBJ2-3, with a weak D call TRBD1 (5 bases). The CDR3 has 13 residues. The germline V and J ends were trimmed by 6 bases and 3 bases, with 10 bases remaining between them. Per germline, CDR1 SEHNR and CDR2 FQNEAQ (reference sequence). CDR3 sequence: CASRIGATDTQYF. The CDR3 nucleotides read TGTGCCAGCAGGATTGGGGCAACAGATACGCAGTATTTT.